Below, 13 T cell receptor beta chains from the same sample are listed, as sequenced in a study of cytomegalovirus exposure and HLA in healthy donors (dated by TCRdb to about 2017). Libraries came from the immunoSEQ multiplex PCR assay. For the multiplex PCR, a mixture combining 60 forward primers for TCR Vbeta segments and 13 reverse primers for TCR Jbeta segments was used. TCRdb obtained this table from immuneACCESS and retained in-frame rearrangements with V and J assigned. These tables miss some clones; where compared with another copy, unresolved V genes account for less than half of the shortfall, and the remainder is unexplained. Here the sample has almost 90,000 clones; approximately 81% occur a single time. The ten largest clones capture less than 8% of the sample. The specimen was PBMCs. The receptors stem from a man aged 40-50 years in good health and CMV-seropositive.

The rearrangement uses TRBV14 and TRBJ2-7, with 7 nucleotides matching TRBD2. The CDR3 consists of 13 residues. Germline CDR1 SGHDN, CDR2 FVKESK. V lost 4 bases, J lost 9 bases, and 9 bases stayed unmatched. The CDR3 loop reads CASSPLGGIGQYF. The CDR3 nucleotides read TGTGCCAGCAGCCCCCTCGGGGGGATCGGGCAGTACTTC.

CDR3 loop: CASSVVAGEIETQYF. The CDR3 DNA reads as TGTGCCAGCAGTGTTGTAGCGGGGGAAATAGAGACCCAGTACTTC. The rearrangement uses TRBV6-1 and TRBJ2-5; 9 bases line up with TRBD2. CDR1 is MNHNS, CDR2 SASEGT, per germline. After removal of 4 bases from V and 4 bases from J, the junction contained 7 bases not matched to a gene. This CDR3 region has 15 residues.

This clone was observed a few times. Different DNA sequences within this sample yield the same CDR3. The chain has TRBV7-3 and TRBJ1-1; D not certain. The germline gives CDR1 SGHTA, CDR2 FQGTGA. This CDR3 is 13 amino acids long. Deletions cut 5 bases from V and 0 bases from J, with 7 bases between. The CDR3 sequence is CASSRNMNTEAFF. The CDR3, as DNA: TGTGCCAGCAGCCGTAACATGAACACTGAAGCTTTCTTT.

The chain is built from TRBV5-1 and TRBJ1-2; 7 bases align to TRBD1. This CDR3 has 15 amino acids. Germline V lookup: CDR1 SGHRS, CDR2 YFSETQ. V lost 2 bases to trimming and J lost 2 bases; unmatched junction nucleotides: 6. In nucleotides, the CDR3 is TGCGCCAGCAGCTTTGGAGGGGGACAGAACTATGGCTACACCTTC. The encoded protein is CASSFGGGQNYGYTF. Drawing the rest from reference TRBV5-1 and TRBJ1-2, the complete variable domain is KAGVTQTPRYLIKTRGQQVTLSCSPISGHRSVSWYQQTPGQGLQFLFEYFSETQRNKGNFPGRFSGRQFSNSRSEMNVSTLELGDSALYLCASSFGGGQNYGYTFGSGTRLTVV.

This sequence joins TRBV10-1 and TRBJ1-6, with D possibly matching TRBD1 (5 bases). Germline lookup yields CDR1 WNHNN and CDR2 SYGVQD (reference sequence). V was shortened by 6 bases and J by 8 bases, with 11 bases between the two germline ends. This CDR3 is 13 amino acids long. The CDR3 DNA reads as TGCGCCAGCAGGGTGGGGGGGGATTCACCCCTCCACTTT. Protein: CASRVGGDSPLHF.

This chain uses TRBV7-3 with TRBJ2-3, with 8 nucleotides matching TRBD2. The trim removed 3 bases at V and 3 bases at J, leaving 5 bases unmatched. This CDR3 contains 15 residues. Germline values: CDR1 SGHTA, CDR2 FQGTGA. The CDR3 here is CASSFGGGWTDTQYF. Here the CDR3 DNA reads TGTGCCAGCAGCTTTGGCGGGGGGTGGACAGATACGCAGTATTTT.

The chain combines TRBV6-1 with TRBJ2-7; maybe TRBD2 (5 bases). Germline CDR1 reads MNHNS; CDR2 reads SASEGT. The CDR3 is 13 residues long. Trimming removed 5 bases from V and 3 bases from J, with 11 bases in between. Here the CDR3 reads CASSQTTGYEQYF. The CDR3 nucleotides read TGTGCCAGCAGTCAGACTACTGGCTACGAGCAGTACTTC.

In its sample, this clone was seen a few times. The chain is built from TRBV5-1 and TRBJ2-3; D is perhaps TRBD2 (6 bases). CDR1 and CDR2 from the germline V gene are SGHRS and YFSETQ. Trimming left V 3 bases short and J 2 bases short, with 7 bases between. CDR3 length equals 13 residues. The CDR3 sequence: CASSSGDTDTQYF. CDR3 DNA: TGCGCCAGCAGCTCGGGGGACACAGATACGCAGTATTTT.

This sequence joins TRBV19 and TRBJ2-6; 8 bases line up with TRBD1. This CDR3 spans 18 amino acids. Looked up from germline, CDR1 is LNHDA and CDR2 is SQIVND (reference sequence). Losses at the gene ends were 7 bases for V and 1 base for J; bases not matched to a gene: 12. For the CDR3, the DNA is TGTGCCAGTAAAAAGGACAGGGTAAAAATATCTGGGGCCAACGTCCTGACTTTC. This encodes CASKKDRVKISGANVLTF.

The chain is built from TRBV7-2 and TRBJ2-7; TRBD1 aligns across 7 bases. The CDR3 is 17 residues long. With 1 base clipped from V and 2 bases from J, the junction kept 11 bases outside the gene matches. Germline CDR1 is SGHTA and CDR2 is FQGNSA. CDR3 sequence reads: CASSLGTGGLRPYEQYF. CDR3 DNA: TGTGCCAGCAGCTTAGGGACAGGCGGGTTGAGGCCCTACGAGCAGTACTTC.

The rearrangement links TRBV7-2 to TRBJ2-3; a weak D match, TRBD1 (6 bases). The length of the CDR3 is 16 residues. The V and J ends lost 5 bases and 0 bases respectively, with 15 bases between them. Germline V gives CDR1 SGHTA, CDR2 FQGNSA. The CDR3 sequence: CASSLRQGISTDTQYF. The DNA for the CDR3 is TGTGCCAGCAGCCTGAGGCAGGGGATAAGCACAGATACGCAGTATTTT.

The chain has TRBV6-5 and TRBJ1-3, with D maybe TRBD1 (5 bases). The germline V gene encodes CDR1 MNHEY and CDR2 SVGAGI. Trimming stripped 6 bases from V and 4 bases from J, with 13 bases between. The CDR3 extends over 14 amino acids. The CDR3 reads CASSHGRAGNTIYF. CDR3 in DNA: TGTGCCAGCAGCCATGGCAGGGCCGGAAACACCATATATTTT.

V usage is TRBV7-8 and J usage is TRBJ1-4; the match to TRBD1 covers 10 bases. This CDR3 comprises 15 residues. V trimming: 5 bases; J trimming: 8 bases; junction bases outside the gene matches: 8. Germline CDR1 SGHVS, CDR2 FQNEAQ. Written as DNA, the CDR3 is TGTGCCAGCAGCCTACAAGACAGGGGGCGGGAAAAACTGTTTTTT. This gives the protein CASSLQDRGREKLFF.